This TCR beta chain originates from a study of Ad26.COV2.S vaccination and SARS-CoV-2 variants. Per the germline V gene, CDR1 is LGHNA and CDR2 is YNFKEQ. With V trimmed by 0 bases and J by 1 base, 6 bases remained unmatched. The CDR3 spans 17 residues. Findings of the study overall: Across vaccine and placebo recipients, the breadth of non-spike TCRs was similar.

The method was immunoSEQ multiplex PCR; TCRdb's version includes in-frame clones alone and lacks a portion of them. The sample holds 400,000 or so clones, approximately 86% seen once. As to this clone: Its specificity is unknown.

Sample treatment: roughly 20 received Ad26.COV2.S at low or high dose, single or two shots; a few received placebo; per-sample allocation not given. Repertoires come from day 63 after the first vaccine or placebo injection. Donor was an adult aged 18-55 years in Boston. The chain recombines TRBV4-2 with TRBJ2-3; 8 nucleotides line up with TRBD2. This TCR came from a person aged 18-60 years who received the Ad26.COV2.S COVID-19 vaccine or a placebo. The sample here was peripheral blood, taken in a trial of Ad26.COV2.S vaccine versus placebo. The CDR3 is CASSQDLGLAGTDTQYF. Written as DNA, the CDR3 is TGTGCCAGCAGCCAAGATCTTGGACTAGCAGGCACAGATACGCAGTATTTT.